This is a list of T cell receptor beta chains from one sample in a study of molecular identifiers for immune sequencing clone quantification. TCRdb re-called the PCR reads with MiXCR, one entry per CDR3 protein. The table records 300,000 to 400,000 distinct CDR3 sequences, roughly a quarter of them present only once. The sequencing input was naive CD8+ T cells from blood, with Jurkat cell RNA spiked in. The receptors originated from a human donor in good health. Some libraries in this study had Jurkat cell RNA spiked in. Each CDR3 is given with its conserved first and last residue. The order of the fields is clone size, V gene, D gene, J gene, CDR3 protein, CDR3 DNA. D genes are given only for firm matches. Part of the rows lack a size; the others show once, few, many or a class for expanded clones.

size: many
V: TRBV28
D: -
J: TRBJ1-5
CDR3: CASSLSTNSNQPQHF
DNA: TGTGCCAGCAGTTTAAGTACTAATAGCAATCAGCCCCAGCATTTT

size: -
V: TRBV12-3/TRBV12-4
D: TRBD2
J: TRBJ2-1
CDR3: CASSLERGEQFF
DNA: TGTGCCAGCAGTTTAGAGCGGGGTGAGCAGTTCTTC

size: few
V: TRBV4-1
D: -
J: TRBJ1-2
CDR3: CASSQEQGGYGYTF
DNA: TGCGCCAGCAGCCAAGAGCAGGGAGGCTATGGCTACACCTTC

size: -
V: TRBV27
D: TRBD1
J: TRBJ2-7
CDR3: CASKPGQGVDEQYF
DNA: TGTGCCAGTAAACCGGGACAGGGGGTTGACGAGCAGTACTTC

size: many
V: TRBV12-3/TRBV12-4
D: TRBD1
J: TRBJ1-5
CDR3: CASSLAGGGNQPQHF
DNA: TGTGCCAGCAGTTTGGCAGGGGGCGGCAATCAGCCCCAGCATTTT

size: many
V: TRBV12-3/TRBV12-4
D: TRBD2
J: TRBJ2-3
CDR3: CASWGGIPDTQYF
DNA: TGTGCCAGCTGGGGGGGAATCCCAGATACGCAGTATTTT

size: -
V: TRBV14
D: -
J: TRBJ2-1
CDR3: CASSRLSLSSYNEQFF
DNA: TGTGCCAGCAGCCGGTTAAGCTTGAGCTCCTACAATGAGCAGTTCTTC

size: few
V: TRBV20-1
D: -
J: TRBJ2-1
CDR3: CSASMASAGGSRSYNEQFF
DNA: TGCAGTGCTAGTATGGCTTCAGCGGGCGGTTCAAGGTCCTACAATGAGCAGTTCTTC

size: -
V: TRBV11-2
D: -
J: TRBJ1-1
CDR3: CASSLPVLGGTEAFF
DNA: TGTGCCAGCAGCCTCCCAGTTCTAGGGGGGACTGAAGCTTTCTTT

size: -
V: TRBV11-1
D: TRBD1
J: TRBJ2-2
CDR3: CASGPRQGRDTGELFF
DNA: TGTGCCAGCGGCCCCAGACAGGGTCGTGACACCGGGGAGCTGTTTTTT

size: many
V: TRBV21-1
D: -
J: TRBJ1-2
CDR3: CASSRAGTEHYGYTF
DNA: TGTGCCAGCAGCAGAGCCGGGACAGAGCACTATGGCTACACCTTC

size: many
V: TRBV20-1
D: -
J: TRBJ2-3
CDR3: CSASSRNTDTQYF
DNA: TGCAGTGCTAGTAGTAGAAACACAGATACGCAGTATTTT

size: few
V: TRBV4-1
D: TRBD1
J: TRBJ2-7
CDR3: CASSQRTGGTYEQYF
DNA: TGCGCCAGCAGCCAGAGGACAGGGGGCACCTACGAGCAGTACTTC

size: many
V: TRBV5-1
D: -
J: TRBJ1-1
CDR3: CASSPDGITEAFF
DNA: TGCGCCAGCAGCCCAGATGGGATTACTGAAGCTTTCTTT

size: -
V: TRBV2
D: -
J: TRBJ2-6
CDR3: CASSENNLGSGANVLTF
DNA: TGTGCCAGCAGTGAAAACAATCTTGGCTCTGGGGCCAACGTCCTGACTTTC

size: -
V: TRBV19
D: TRBD1
J: TRBJ2-3
CDR3: CASKTVQGAADTQYF
DNA: TGTGCCAGTAAGACGGTTCAGGGGGCGGCAGATACGCAGTATTTT

size: -
V: TRBV5-3
D: TRBD1
J: TRBJ1-1
CDR3: CASSSRVITGGENTEAFF
DNA: TGTGCCAGCAGCTCCCGCGTTATTACAGGGGGCGAAAACACTGAAGCTTTCTTT

size: few
V: TRBV5-6
D: -
J: TRBJ2-4
CDR3: CASSLTVLAKNIQYF
DNA: TGTGCCAGCAGCTTGACAGTACTAGCCAAAAACATTCAGTACTTC

size: many
V: TRBV12-3/TRBV12-4
D: TRBD1
J: TRBJ2-4
CDR3: CASRTGTGGDIQYF
DNA: TGTGCCAGCAGGACCGGGACAGGGGGCGACATTCAGTACTTC

size: -
V: TRBV4-1
D: TRBD1
J: TRBJ2-7
CDR3: CASSQEGGRTGAKQYF
DNA: TGCGCCAGCAGCCAAGAAGGGGGGAGGACAGGGGCCAAGCAGTACTTC

size: -
V: TRBV4-1
D: TRBD2
J: TRBJ2-5
CDR3: CASSQGSSGQETQYF
DNA: TGCGCCAGCAGCCAAGGATCTAGCGGGCAAGAGACCCAGTACTTC

size: many
V: TRBV7-9
D: -
J: TRBJ1-4
CDR3: CASSSGTGVEKLFF
DNA: TGTGCCAGCAGCTCCGGGACTGGAGTTGAAAAACTGTTTTTT

size: -
V: TRBV5-1
D: -
J: TRBJ2-7
CDR3: CASSIGNLEQYF
DNA: TGCGCCAGCAGTATAGGGAATCTCGAGCAGTACTTC

size: many
V: TRBV11-2
D: -
J: TRBJ2-5
CDR3: CASRTTGTDDYETQYF
DNA: TGTGCCAGCAGAACCACCGGGACCGACGATTACGAGACCCAGTACTTC

size: -
V: TRBV5-1
D: -
J: TRBJ2-7
CDR3: CASSPWTAEYEQYF
DNA: TGCGCCAGCAGCCCCTGGACAGCTGAGTACGAGCAGTACTTC

size: many
V: TRBV5-1
D: TRBD1
J: TRBJ2-3
CDR3: CASSLETGTLDTQYF
DNA: TGCGCCAGCAGCTTGGAGACAGGGACGCTAGATACGCAGTATTTT

size: -
V: TRBV12-3/TRBV12-4
D: TRBD1
J: TRBJ2-7
CDR3: CASGQGAASYEQYF
DNA: TGTGCCAGTGGACAGGGGGCAGCATCCTACGAGCAGTACTTC

size: -
V: TRBV11-2
D: -
J: TRBJ2-3
CDR3: CASSSRVVYSTDTQYF
DNA: TGTGCCAGCAGCTCCAGGGTCGTCTATTCCACAGATACGCAGTATTTT

size: few
V: TRBV12-3/TRBV12-4
D: TRBD2
J: TRBJ2-3
CDR3: CASTLGLAATDTQYF
DNA: TGTGCCAGCACCCTGGGACTAGCGGCCACAGATACGCAGTATTTT

size: -
V: TRBV29-1
D: -
J: TRBJ2-7
CDR3: CSVEAPDSYEQYF
DNA: TGCAGCGTTGAAGCCCCAGACAGTTACGAGCAGTACTTC

size: few
V: TRBV20-1
D: TRBD2
J: TRBJ2-7
CDR3: CSARDPAGAYEQYF
DNA: TGCAGTGCTAGAGACCCGGCGGGGGCCTACGAGCAGTACTTC

size: many
V: TRBV7-8
D: -
J: TRBJ2-1
CDR3: CASSLGRSGWNEQFF
DNA: TGTGCCAGCAGCTTAGGGAGGTCGGGGTGGAATGAGCAGTTCTTC

size: few
V: TRBV7-9
D: -
J: TRBJ1-1
CDR3: CASGLQVRGNTEAFF
DNA: TGTGCCAGCGGCTTACAGGTCAGGGGAAACACTGAAGCTTTCTTT

size: -
V: TRBV27
D: -
J: TRBJ1-2
CDR3: CASSLGGSGYTF
DNA: TGTGCCAGCAGTTTAGGGGGGTCTGGCTACACCTTC

size: -
V: TRBV24-1
D: TRBD1
J: TRBJ2-5
CDR3: CATSDWDSQETQYF
DNA: TGTGCCACCAGTGATTGGGACAGCCAAGAGACCCAGTACTTC

size: many
V: TRBV7-9
D: -
J: TRBJ2-3
CDR3: CASSSIWTSTDTQYF
DNA: TGTGCCAGCAGTTCTATTTGGACTAGCACAGATACGCAGTATTTT

size: -
V: TRBV18
D: -
J: TRBJ2-2
CDR3: CAGSPTRTAFTGELFF
DNA: TGTGCCGGCTCACCGACCCGGACAGCCTTCACCGGGGAGCTGTTTTTT

size: once
V: TRBV12-3/TRBV12-4
D: -
J: TRBJ1-5
CDR3: CASSLSTYNNQPQHF
DNA: TGTGCCAGCAGTTTATCCACGTATAACAATCAGCCCCAGCATTTT

size: -
V: TRBV6-2/TRBV6-3
D: TRBD2
J: TRBJ2-3
CDR3: CASSRRLATDTQYF
DNA: TGTGCCAGCAGTCGGCGACTAGCGACAGATACGCAGTATTTT

size: -
V: TRBV11-2
D: TRBD1
J: TRBJ2-7
CDR3: CASSLAQGNSCEQYF
DNA: TGTGCCAGCAGCCTAGCACAGGGGAACTCCTGCGAGCAGTACTTC

size: few
V: TRBV4-3
D: TRBD2
J: TRBJ2-3
CDR3: CASSQDWTSGYTDTQYF
DNA: TGCGCCAGCAGCCAAGATTGGACTAGCGGGTACACAGATACGCAGTATTTT

size: -
V: TRBV28
D: -
J: TRBJ2-7
CDR3: CASRLPGGPSYERYF
DNA: TGTGCCAGCAGGCTCCCTGGCGGCCCCTCCTACGAGCGGTACTTC

size: -
V: TRBV4-3
D: -
J: TRBJ2-7
CDR3: CASSQDRNRAGEQYF
DNA: TGCGCCAGCAGCCAAGATCGGAACAGGGCGGGCGAGCAGTACTTC